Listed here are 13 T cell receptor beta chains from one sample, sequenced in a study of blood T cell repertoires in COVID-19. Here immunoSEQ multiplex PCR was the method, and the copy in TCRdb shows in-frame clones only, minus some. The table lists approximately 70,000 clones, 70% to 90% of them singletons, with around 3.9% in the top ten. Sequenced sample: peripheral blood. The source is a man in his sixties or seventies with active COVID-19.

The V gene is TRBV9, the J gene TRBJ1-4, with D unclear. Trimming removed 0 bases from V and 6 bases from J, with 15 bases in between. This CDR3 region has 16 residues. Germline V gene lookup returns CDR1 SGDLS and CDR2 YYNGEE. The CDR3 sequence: CASSVADFASDEKLFF. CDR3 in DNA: TGTGCCAGCAGCGTAGCGGACTTCGCGAGTGATGAAAAACTGTTTTTT.

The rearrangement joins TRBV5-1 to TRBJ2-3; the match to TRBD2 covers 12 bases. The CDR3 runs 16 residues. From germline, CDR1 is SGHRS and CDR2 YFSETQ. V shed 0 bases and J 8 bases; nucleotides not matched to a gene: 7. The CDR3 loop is CASSLVSSGRAGTQYF. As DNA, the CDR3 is TGCGCCAGCAGCTTGGTATCTAGCGGGAGGGCCGGTACGCAGTATTTT.

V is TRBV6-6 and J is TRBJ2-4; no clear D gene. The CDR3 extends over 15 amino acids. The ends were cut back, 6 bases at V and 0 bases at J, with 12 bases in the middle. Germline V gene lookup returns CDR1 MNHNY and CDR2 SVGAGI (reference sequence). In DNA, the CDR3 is TGTGCCAGCAGAGACACGACCCTAGCCAAAAACATTCAGTACTTC. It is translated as CASRDTTLAKNIQYF.

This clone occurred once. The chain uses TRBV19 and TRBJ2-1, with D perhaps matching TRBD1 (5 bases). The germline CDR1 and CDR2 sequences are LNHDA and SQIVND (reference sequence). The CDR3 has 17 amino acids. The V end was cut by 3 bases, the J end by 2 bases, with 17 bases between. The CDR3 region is CASSIVRPGPTYNEQFF. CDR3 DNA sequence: TGTGCCAGTAGTATTGTCAGGCCAGGGCCCACCTACAATGAGCAGTTCTTC.

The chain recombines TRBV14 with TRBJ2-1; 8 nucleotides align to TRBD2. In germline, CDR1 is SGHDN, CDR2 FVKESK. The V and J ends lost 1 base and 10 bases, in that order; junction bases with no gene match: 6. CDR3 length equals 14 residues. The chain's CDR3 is CASSQGGTSREQFF. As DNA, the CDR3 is TGTGCCAGCAGCCAAGGCGGGACTAGTCGGGAGCAGTTCTTC.

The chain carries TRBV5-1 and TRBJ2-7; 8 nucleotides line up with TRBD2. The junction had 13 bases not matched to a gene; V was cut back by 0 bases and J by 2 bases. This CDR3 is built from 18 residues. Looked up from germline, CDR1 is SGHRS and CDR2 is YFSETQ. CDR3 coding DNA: TGCGCCAGCAGCTTGGGTAGGCGTAGCGGGACGGTTCCCTACGAGCAGTACTTC. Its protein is CASSLGRRSGTVPYEQYF.

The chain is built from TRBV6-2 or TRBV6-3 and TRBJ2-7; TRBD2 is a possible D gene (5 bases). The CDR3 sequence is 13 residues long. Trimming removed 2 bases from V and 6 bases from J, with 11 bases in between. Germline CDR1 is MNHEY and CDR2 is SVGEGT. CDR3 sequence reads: CASSYVPAGEQYF. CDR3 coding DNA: TGTGCCAGCAGTTACGTCCCGGCGGGCGAGCAGTACTTC.

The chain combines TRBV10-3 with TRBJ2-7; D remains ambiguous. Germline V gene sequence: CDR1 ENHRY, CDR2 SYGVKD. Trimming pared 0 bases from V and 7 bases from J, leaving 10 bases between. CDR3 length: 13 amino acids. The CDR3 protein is CAISESRAWEQYF. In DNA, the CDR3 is TGTGCCATCAGTGAGTCTCGAGCGTGGGAGCAGTACTTC.

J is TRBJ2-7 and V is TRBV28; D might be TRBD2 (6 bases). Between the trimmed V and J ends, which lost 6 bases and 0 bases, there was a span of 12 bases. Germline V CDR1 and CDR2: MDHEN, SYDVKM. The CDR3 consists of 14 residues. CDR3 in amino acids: CASSQGLSSYEQYF. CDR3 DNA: TGTGCCAGCAGCCAGGGACTTAGCTCCTACGAGCAGTACTTC.

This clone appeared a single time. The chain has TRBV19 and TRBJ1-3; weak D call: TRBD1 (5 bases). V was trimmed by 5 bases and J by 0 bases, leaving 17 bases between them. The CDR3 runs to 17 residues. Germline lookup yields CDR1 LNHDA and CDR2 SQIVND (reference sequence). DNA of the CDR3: TGTGCCAGTAGTCTCCGACACCAGGGCCGCTCTGGAAACACCATATATTTT. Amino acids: CASSLRHQGRSGNTIYF.

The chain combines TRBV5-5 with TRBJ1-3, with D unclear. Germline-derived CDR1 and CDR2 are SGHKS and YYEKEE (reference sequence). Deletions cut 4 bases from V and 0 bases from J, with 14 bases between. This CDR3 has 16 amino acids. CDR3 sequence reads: CASSDVRLRSGNTIYF. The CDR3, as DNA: TGTGCCAGCAGCGACGTCCGACTGCGCTCTGGAAACACCATATATTTT.

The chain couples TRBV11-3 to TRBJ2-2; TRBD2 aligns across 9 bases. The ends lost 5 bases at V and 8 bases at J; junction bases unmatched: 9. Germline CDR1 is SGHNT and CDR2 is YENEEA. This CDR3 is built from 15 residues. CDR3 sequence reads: CASSPRLAEVGELFF. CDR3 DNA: TGTGCCAGCAGCCCCCGACTAGCGGAGGTGGGGGAGCTGTTTTTT.

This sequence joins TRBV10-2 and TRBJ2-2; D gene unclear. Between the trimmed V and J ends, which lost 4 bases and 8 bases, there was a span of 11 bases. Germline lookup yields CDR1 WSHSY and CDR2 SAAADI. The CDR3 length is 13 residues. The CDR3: CASSVASMGELFF. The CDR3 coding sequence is TGCGCCAGCAGTGTGGCTAGTATGGGGGAGCTGTTTTTT.